The next 3 T cell receptor beta chains were all read from a single sample in a study of shared clonotypes between healthy human individuals. Repertoires were generated with immunoSEQ multiplex PCR, while TCRdb's copy carries only in-frame clones and drops some. Of roughly 2.5 million clones listed, 90% to 95% are singletons. The source material was naive CD4+ T cells sorted from blood. Specified subset: CD45RA+ positively selected. These receptors were taken from a man in his late teens or twenties in good health.

Turning to this clone: Other nucleotide sequences from this sample produce the same CDR3. J is TRBJ2-7 and V is TRBV30; 10 bases agree with TRBD1. Germline CDR1 and CDR2: GTSNPN and SVGIG (reference sequence). V was pared by 8 bases and J by 2 bases, with 3 bases of the junction left unmatched. This CDR3 is built from 12 residues. CDR3 protein: CAGDRGPYEQYF. CDR3 nucleotide sequence: TGTGCCGGTGACAGGGGGCCCTACGAGCAGTACTTC.

Concerning this clone itself: The same CDR3 can be traced to other DNA sequences in this sample. CDR3 DNA: TGTGCCAGCAGTGGAGACGGGAACTATGGCTACACCTTC. It encodes CASSGDGNYGYTF. The chain links TRBV2 to TRBJ1-2; D not resolved. V was cut by 4 bases and J by 2 bases, with 8 bases left in between. CDR3 length equals 13 residues. Germline CDR1 reads SNHLY; CDR2 reads FYNNEI.

As regards this clone: Distinct nucleotide sequences in the sample also encode this CDR3. The CDR3 is CSVEEGGDTQYF. The CDR3 region has the DNA TGCAGCGTTGAAGAGGGGGGGGATACGCAGTATTTT. The rearrangement uses TRBV29-1 and TRBJ2-3; TRBD2 agrees at 7 bases. CDR1 and CDR2 from the germline V gene are SQVTM and ANQGSEA. Trimming removed 0 bases from V and 6 bases from J; junction bases left unmatched: 0. This CDR3 region has 12 residues.